Sequencing of this T cell receptor beta chain was carried out in a study of radiation and T cells in renal cell carcinoma (TCRdb year 2020). About the investigation overall: The samples were obtained from a clinical trial, where primary renal cell carcinomas were treated with 15 Gy stereotactic body radiation therapy and then removed by nephrectomy 4 weeks afterward. TCR beta sequencing covered fewer than 60 samples in total, comprising roughly 25 tumors and about 27 peripheral blood samples. In the approximately 53 samples combined, about 4 million unique CDR3 nucleotide sequences were found, encoding roughly 3,000,000 unique CDR3 amino acid sequences. Overall study results and their limits: Changes in the blood repertoire were not tracked past 4 weeks after treatment. Because no pretreatment tumor biopsies were available, whether clonotypes were present in the tumor at baseline could not be determined. An increase in top tumor clonotypes in blood was observed from baseline to 2 weeks post-radiation, followed by contraction by 4 weeks, which was taken to suggest transient expansion of tumor-resident clones. With a single-armed trial design, the study had no way to address how radiation dose or scheduling affects the TCR repertoire.

CDR1 and CDR2 were assigned from the germline V gene as SGHTA and FQGTGA. Deletion took 1 base off V and 2 bases off J, with a span of 11 bases between the germline ends. CDR3 length: 15 amino acids, cysteine to phenylalanine. Of the read, only the CDR3 DNA is kept; its 45 bases are in frame from base 1. The immunoSEQ kit was used, according to the manufacturer's recommendations, to generate TCR beta libraries from genomic DNA. For library preparation, a first multiplex PCR was performed with proprietary primers, followed by a second PCR in which unique barcodes were added, and bead cleanups were performed after each round. A positive control reaction and a negative control reaction, both provided in the kit, were run with every batch of samples. The final libraries underwent checking on an Agilent 4200 TapeStation D1000 ScreenTape, volumetric pooling, and quantification by qPCR. An Illumina NextSeq500 fitted with a MidOutput 150-cycle cartridge performed the sequencing, running 156 Read1 cycles and 15 Index1 cycles with the kit's custom primers. The pooled library was loaded at roughly 1 pM, and 20% PhiX control was spiked in. The study's own analysis went as follows. Vendor-processed data were analyzed in R, with a clonotype defined as all T cells sharing the same CDR3 nucleotide sequence. For clone abundance analyses, frequencies were normalized to the 10,000 most abundant clones per sample. Before analysis, public T cell clones were removed, and these numbered fewer than five per sample on average. Tumor-enriched clonotypes and baseline blood-enriched clonotypes were defined as those with an abundance difference of at least 32-fold between compartments. Clonotypes expanded or contracted between blood time points were identified with a beta-binomial differential abundance model. Tumor-blood repertoire similarity was measured with the Baroni-Urbani and Buser coefficient, and groups were compared using two-tailed Wilcoxon tests in R. Imported from immuneACCESS, the table was reduced by TCRdb to in-frame sequences with V and J called. These copies leave out some clones; in studies compared against another copy, an unresolved V gene accounts for under half, and the cause of the remainder is not known. V and J calls and clone size come straight from that table; D and trimming were deduced from the DNA. The sample records 120,000 or so clones, around nine tenths of which are singletons. The ten largest clones add up to more than 5% of the sample.

The sample's time point label is to be understood as: blood 2 weeks post-SBRT. This sample's treatment or condition label indicates: 15 Gy SBRT to primary tumor, nephrectomy 4 weeks later. To track tumor-enriched clonotypes, serial peripheral blood was sampled from radiation-treated patients at baseline and at 2 weeks and 4 weeks after SBRT. Every patient's renal cell carcinoma showed clear cell pathology. The QIAamp DNA Blood Mini Kit (Qiagen) was used to prepare genomic DNA for TCR sequencing. The analyses included only samples that passed all quality control checks. As to this clone: Its specific antigen is unknown. No base-level quality is on record; no much larger clone is a single base apart.

The chain was built from TRBV7-3 and TRBJ1-1, with TRBD1 perhaps the D gene, on 5 matching bases. This TCR came from a woman between 65 and 79 years old with renal cell carcinoma. The material was blood, obtained from a patient whose treatment included radiotherapy and nephrectomy. The CDR3 protein sequence reads: CASSLIGQGNTEAFF. The nucleotide sequence reads as follows: TGTGCCAGCAGCTTAATCGGCCAGGGTAACACTGAAGCTTTCTTT. The variable domain in full, with residues beyond the CDR3 obtained from the reference TRBV7-3 and TRBJ1-1 genes, is GAGVSQTPSNKVTEKGKYVELRCDPISGHTALYWYRQSLGQGPEFLIYFQGTGAADDSGLPNDRFFAVRPEGSVSTLKIQRTERGDSAVYLCASSLIGQGNTEAFFGQGTRLTVV.